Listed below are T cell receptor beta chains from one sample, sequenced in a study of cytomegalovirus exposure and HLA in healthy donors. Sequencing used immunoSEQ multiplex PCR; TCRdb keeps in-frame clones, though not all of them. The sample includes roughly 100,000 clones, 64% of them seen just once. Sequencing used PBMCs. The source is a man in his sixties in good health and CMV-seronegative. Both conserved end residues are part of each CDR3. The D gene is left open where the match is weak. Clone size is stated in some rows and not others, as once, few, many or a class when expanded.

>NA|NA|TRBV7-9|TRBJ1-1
TGTGCCAGCACCGACACCCTGAACACTGAAGCTTTCTTT
CASTDTLNTEAFF
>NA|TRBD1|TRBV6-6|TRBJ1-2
TGTGCCAGCAGGAGGACAGGGGATGGCTACACCTTC
CASRRTGDGYTF
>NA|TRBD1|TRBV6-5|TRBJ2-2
TGTGCCAGCAGACGACAGGGGTACAGCGGGGAGCTGTTTTTT
CASRRQGYSGELFF
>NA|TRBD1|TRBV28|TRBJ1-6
TGTGCCAGCAGCTCAACAGGGGTTCGGTATAATTCACCCCTCCACTTT
CASSSTGVRYNSPLHF
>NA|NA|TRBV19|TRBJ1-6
TGTGCCAGTAGTGCGCCCTATAATTCACCCCTCCACTTT
CASSAPYNSPLHF
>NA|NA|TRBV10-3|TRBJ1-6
TGTGCCATCTCCGGCGTCGGGGGGGCTGATAATTCACCCCTCCACTTT
CAISGVGGADNSPLHF
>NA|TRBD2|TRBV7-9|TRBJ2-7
TGTGCCAGCAGCTTAGCGCTCCTAGCGGGAAGGAACGAGCAGTACTTC
CASSLALLAGRNEQYF
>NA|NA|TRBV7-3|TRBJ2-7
TGTGCCAGCAGCTTAGGCCCGGGCTACGAGCAGTACTTC
CASSLGPGYEQYF
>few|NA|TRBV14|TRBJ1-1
TGTGCCAGCAGCCCTCTCGAGTTGAACACTGAAGCTTTCTTT
CASSPLELNTEAFF
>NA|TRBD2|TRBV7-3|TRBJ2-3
TGTGCCAGCTCGCGCGGGACTAGCGGAGAAGATACGCAGTATTTT
CASSRGTSGEDTQYF
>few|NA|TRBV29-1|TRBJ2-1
TGCAGCGTTGGCAGGGATAATGAGCAGTTCTTC
CSVGRDNEQFF
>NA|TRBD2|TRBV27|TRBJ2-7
TGTGTCTCTAGCGGACCCTACGAGCAGTACTTC
CVSSGPYEQYF
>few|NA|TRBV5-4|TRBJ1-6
TGTGCCAGCAGCTTGCTCGCGGGCGCCGACTATAATTCACCCCTCCACTTT
CASSLLAGADYNSPLHF
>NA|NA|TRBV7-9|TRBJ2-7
TGTGCCAGCAGCCGTGGCGGGACAGCCTACGAGCAGTACTTC
CASSRGGTAYEQYF
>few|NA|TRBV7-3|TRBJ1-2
TGTGCCAGCAGCCCGGGGGGGCAGGGTAACTATGGCTACACCTTC
CASSPGGQGNYGYTF
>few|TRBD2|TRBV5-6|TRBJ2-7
TGTGCCAGCAGCGATGGACTAGCCCAGGGTTGGGAGCAGTACTTC
CASSDGLAQGWEQYF
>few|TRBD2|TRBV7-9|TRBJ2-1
TGTGCCAGCAGCTTAGTTGGGACTAGCTATGAGCAGTTCTTC
CASSLVGTSYEQFF
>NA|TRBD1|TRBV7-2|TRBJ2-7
TGTGCCAGCAGCCTCGGGACAGGGCCTTACGAGCAGTACTTC
CASSLGTGPYEQYF
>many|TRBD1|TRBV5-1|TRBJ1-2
TGCGCCAGCAGCTTGGCCGTGGACAGGGGGCCTGGTGGCTACACCTTC
CASSLAVDRGPGGYTF
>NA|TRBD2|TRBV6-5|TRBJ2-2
TGTGCCAGCAGATCCGGGACTAGAGTCACCGGGGAGCTGTTTTTT
CASRSGTRVTGELFF
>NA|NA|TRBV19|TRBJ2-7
TGTGCCAGTAGTATAGAAGACGGGGGTTACGAGCAGTACTTC
CASSIEDGGYEQYF
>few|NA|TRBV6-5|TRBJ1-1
TGTGCCAGCAGTTACAGGCAGGGAGAAGCTTTCTTT
CASSYRQGEAFF
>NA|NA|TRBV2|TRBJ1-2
TGTGCCAGCAGTGATCACGGGGATTATGGCTACACCTTC
CASSDHGDYGYTF
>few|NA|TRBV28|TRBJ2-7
TGTGCCAGCAGCTCCTTGTCCTACGAGCAGTACTTC
CASSSLSYEQYF
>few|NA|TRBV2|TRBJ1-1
TGTGCCAGCAGTGTGGTCAGGGGAAACACTGAAGCTTTCTTT
CASSVVRGNTEAFF
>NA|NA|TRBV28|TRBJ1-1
TGTGCCAGCAGTTTATACGGGACAAACACTGAAGCTTTCTTT
CASSLYGTNTEAFF